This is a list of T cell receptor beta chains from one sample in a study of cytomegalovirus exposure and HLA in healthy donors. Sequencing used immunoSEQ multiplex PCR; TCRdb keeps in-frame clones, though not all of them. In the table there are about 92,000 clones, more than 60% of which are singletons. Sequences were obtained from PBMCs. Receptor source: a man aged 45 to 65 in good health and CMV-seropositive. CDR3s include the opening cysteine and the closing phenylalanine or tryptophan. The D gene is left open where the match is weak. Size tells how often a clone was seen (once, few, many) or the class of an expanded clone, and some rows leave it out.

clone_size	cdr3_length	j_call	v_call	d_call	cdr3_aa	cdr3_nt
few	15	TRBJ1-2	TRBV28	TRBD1	CASSLSSQGASGYTF	TGTGCCAGCAGTTTATCTAGCCAGGGGGCGTCGGGCTACACCTTC
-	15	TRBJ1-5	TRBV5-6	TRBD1	CASSLRGLGNQPQHF	TGTGCCAGCAGCTTGAGGGGGCTCGGCAATCAGCCCCAGCATTTT
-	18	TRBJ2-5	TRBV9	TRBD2	CASSVGFLAGGSGETQYF	TGTGCCAGCAGCGTAGGTTTTCTAGCGGGGGGGTCTGGAGAGACCCAGTACTTC
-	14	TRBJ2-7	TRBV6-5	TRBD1	CASTWTGGTSEQYF	TGTGCCAGCACCTGGACAGGGGGCACGAGCGAGCAGTACTTC
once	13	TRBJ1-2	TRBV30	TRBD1	CAWRGTGVYGYTF	TGTGCCTGGAGAGGGACAGGAGTCTATGGCTACACCTTC
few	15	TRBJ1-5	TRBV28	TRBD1	CASSPLSGTDQPQHF	TGTGCCAGCAGCCCCCTTTCGGGGACAGATCAGCCCCAGCATTTT
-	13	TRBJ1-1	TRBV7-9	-	CASSDQGQRRAFF	TGTGCCAGCTCTGATCAGGGGCAAAGAAGGGCTTTCTTT
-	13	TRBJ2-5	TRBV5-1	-	CASSLDSQETQYF	TGCGCCAGCAGCTTGGACAGCCAAGAGACCCAGTACTTC
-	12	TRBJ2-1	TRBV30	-	CAWSASGPGQFF	TGTGCCTGGAGTGCTTCCGGTCCCGGGCAGTTCTTC
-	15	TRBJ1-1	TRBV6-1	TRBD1	CASSEAGTGATEAFF	TGTGCCAGCAGTGAAGCAGGAACAGGGGCCACTGAAGCTTTCTTT
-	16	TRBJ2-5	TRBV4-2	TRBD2	CASSQESLAGGETQYF	TGTGCCAGCAGCCAAGAGAGTCTAGCGGGGGGAGAGACCCAGTACTTC
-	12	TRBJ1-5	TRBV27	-	CASSSGNQPQHF	TGTGCCAGCAGTTCAGGGAATCAGCCCCAGCATTTT
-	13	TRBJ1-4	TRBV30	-	CAWSVIVNEKLFF	TGTGCCTGGAGTGTAATAGTTAATGAAAAACTGTTTTTT
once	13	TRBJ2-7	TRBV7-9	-	CASSLSGSYEQYF	TGTGCCAGCAGCTTATCGGGCTCCTACGAGCAGTACTTC
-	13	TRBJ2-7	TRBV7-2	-	CASSGGTLYEQYF	TGTGCCAGCAGCGGGGGCACCCTCTACGAGCAGTACTTC
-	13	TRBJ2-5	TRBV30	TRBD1	CAWTLTGQETQYF	TGTGCCTGGACTTTGACAGGGCAAGAGACCCAGTACTTC
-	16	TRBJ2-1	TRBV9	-	CASSVGGGSSYNEQFF	TGTGCCAGCAGCGTAGGCGGCGGCAGCTCCTACAATGAGCAGTTCTTC
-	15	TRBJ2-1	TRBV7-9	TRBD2	CASSPSGGAYNEQFF	TGTGCCAGCAGCCCCAGCGGGGGGGCCTACAATGAGCAGTTCTTC
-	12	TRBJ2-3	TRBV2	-	CASRTSTDTQYF	TGTGCCAGCAGGACTAGCACAGATACGCAGTATTTT
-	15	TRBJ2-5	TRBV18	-	CASSPFTDNQETQYF	TGTGCCAGCTCACCATTTACGGACAACCAAGAGACCCAGTACTTC
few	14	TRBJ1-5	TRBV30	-	CAWSRQVGNQPQHF	TGTGCCTGGTCCCGACAGGTTGGGAATCAGCCCCAGCATTTT
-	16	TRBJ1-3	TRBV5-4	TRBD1	CASSLGQGALGNTIYF	TGTGCCAGCAGCTTGGGACAGGGGGCTTTAGGAAACACCATATATTTT
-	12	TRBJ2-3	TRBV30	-	CAWSTEADTQYF	TGTGCCTGGAGTACGGAGGCAGATACGCAGTATTTT
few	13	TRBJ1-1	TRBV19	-	CASTQTANTEAFF	TGTGCCAGTACCCAGACAGCGAACACTGAAGCTTTCTTT
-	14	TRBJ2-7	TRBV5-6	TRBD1	CASNTRGPIYEQYF	TGTGCCAGCAACACTAGGGGGCCGATCTACGAGCAGTACTTC
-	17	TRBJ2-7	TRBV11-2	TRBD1	CASSIISSRTGGYEQYF	TGTGCCAGCAGTATTATTTCCTCGAGGACAGGGGGCTACGAGCAGTACTTC
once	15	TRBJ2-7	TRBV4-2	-	CASSQGQGSIYEQYF	TGTGCCAGCAGCCAAGGCCAGGGATCTATCTACGAGCAGTACTTC
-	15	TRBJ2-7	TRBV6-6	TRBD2	CASSYQDPSSGEVYF	TGTGCCAGCAGTTACCAAGACCCCTCAAGCGGGGAGGTGTACTTC
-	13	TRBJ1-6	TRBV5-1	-	CASRLDSNSPLHF	TGCGCCAGCAGGCTTGACAGTAATTCACCCCTCCACTTT
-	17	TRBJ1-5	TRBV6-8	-	CASRPTSPGGKRQPQNF	TGTGCCAGCAGACCCACCTCCCCGGGTGGTAAACGTCAGCCCCAGAATTTT
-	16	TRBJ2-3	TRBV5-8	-	CASSLKFKPSTDTQYF	TGTGCCAGCAGCTTGAAGTTCAAGCCTAGCACAGATACGCAGTATTTT
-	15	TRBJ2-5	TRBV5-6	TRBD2	CASSVLAGSRETQYF	TGTGCCAGCAGCGTTCTAGCGGGGTCGCGGGAGACCCAGTACTTC
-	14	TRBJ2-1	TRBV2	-	CASSPLSSYNEQFF	TGTGCCAGCAGTCCTTTGAGCTCCTACAATGAGCAGTTCTTC
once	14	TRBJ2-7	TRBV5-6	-	CASSQRQLSYEQYF	TGTGCCAGCAGCCAGCGGCAGCTCTCCTACGAGCAGTACTTC
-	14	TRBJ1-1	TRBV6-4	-	CASSATRANTEAFF	TGTGCCAGCAGTGCGACTAGGGCGAACACTGAAGCTTTCTTT
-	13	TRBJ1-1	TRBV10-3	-	CAISELGEGEAFF	TGTGCCATCAGTGAGTTAGGAGAGGGTGAAGCTTTCTTT
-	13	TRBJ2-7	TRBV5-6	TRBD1	CASSSGQGYEQYF	TGTGCCAGCAGCTCTGGACAGGGTTACGAGCAGTACTTC
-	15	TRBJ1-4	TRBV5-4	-	CASSLAEETNEKLFF	TGTGCCAGCAGCTTGGCAGAAGAAACTAATGAAAAACTGTTTTTT
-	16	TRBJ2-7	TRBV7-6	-	CASSLTKRRGAYEQYF	TGTGCCAGCAGCCTCACCAAGCGACGGGGAGCCTACGAGCAGTACTTC
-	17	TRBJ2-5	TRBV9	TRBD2	CASSSGLAGGPGETQYF	TGTGCCAGCAGCTCGGGACTAGCGGGGGGACCCGGTGAGACCCAGTACTTC
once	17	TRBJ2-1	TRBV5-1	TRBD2	CASSPTPATSGGADQFF	TGCGCCAGCAGCCCGACCCCCGCGACTAGCGGGGGGGCCGATCAGTTCTTC
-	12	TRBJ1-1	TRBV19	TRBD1	CASSGQGCEAFF	TGTGCCAGTAGTGGACAGGGCTGTGAAGCTTTCTTT
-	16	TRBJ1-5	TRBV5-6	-	CASSLYRDSSNQPQNF	TGTGCCAGCAGCTTGTACAGGGATAGTAGCAATCAGCCCCAGAATTTT
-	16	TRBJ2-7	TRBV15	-	CATSIYPTDRVYEQYF	TGTGCCACCAGCATATACCCGACAGACCGAGTATACGAGCAGTACTTC
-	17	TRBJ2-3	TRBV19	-	CASSIIPPGTSTDTQYF	TGTGCCAGTAGTATAATCCCCCCGGGGACTAGCACAGATACGCAGTATTTT
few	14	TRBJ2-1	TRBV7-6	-	CASSLVGRQNEQFF	TGTGCCAGCAGCTTAGTTGGCAGGCAAAATGAGCAGTTCTTC
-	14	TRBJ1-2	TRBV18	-	CASSRGTGDYGYTF	TGTGCCAGCTCACGAGGGACCGGGGACTATGGCTACACATTC
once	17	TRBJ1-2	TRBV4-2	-	CASSQGGGQSPNYGYTF	TGTGCCAGCAGCCAAGGAGGAGGACAGTCCCCTAACTATGGCTACACCTTC
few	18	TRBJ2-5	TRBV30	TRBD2	CAWRTGLAGPPGGETQYF	TGTGCCTGGAGGACCGGACTAGCGGGGCCCCCGGGTGGAGAGACCCAGTACTTC
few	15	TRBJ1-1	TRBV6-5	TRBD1	CASSYGRGLYTEAFF	TGTGCCAGCAGTTACGGCAGGGGGCTCTACACTGAAGCTTTCTTT
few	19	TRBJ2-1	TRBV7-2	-	CASSFPGQGPINSYNEQFF	TGTGCCAGCAGCTTCCCGGGACAAGGCCCAATAAACTCCTACAATGAGCAGTTCTTC
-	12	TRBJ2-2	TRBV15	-	CATSTRTGELFF	TGTGCCACCAGCACCCGTACCGGGGAGCTGTTTTTT
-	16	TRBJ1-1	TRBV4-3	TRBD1	CASSQDYRGLGTEAFF	TGCGCCAGCAGCCAAGATTACAGGGGGCTTGGCACTGAAGCTTTCTTT
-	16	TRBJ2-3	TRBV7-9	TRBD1	CASSPGTDIYTDTQYF	TGTGCCAGCAGCCCCGGGACAGACATTTACACAGATACGCAGTATTTT
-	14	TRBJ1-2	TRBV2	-	CASSVSSGLLGYTF	TGTGCCAGCAGTGTCAGCTCCGGACTCTTGGGCTACACCTTC